These 6 T cell receptor beta chains share one sample of origin, sequenced in a study of blood T cell repertoires in COVID-19 (dated by TCRdb to 2019 to 2021). Library preparation was by the immunoSEQ multiplex PCR assay. As stored in TCRdb, this immuneACCESS dataset retains in-frame rearrangements with V and J assigned. A fraction of the clones does not appear; measured against another copy, unresolved V genes explain less than half of the discrepancy, and the remainder lacks a known reason. For this sample there are 350,000 to 450,000 clones; around 87% appear just once. The leading ten clones occupy about 2.5% of the sample. Material for sequencing was peripheral blood. These receptor sequences come from a woman aged 55-70 years with COVID-19, enrolled during active disease.

This clone was observed a few times. The gene calls are TRBV5-4 and TRBJ2-3; 15 bases map to TRBD2. With 4 bases clipped from V and 6 bases from J, the junction kept 9 bases outside the gene matches. This CDR3 has 17 amino acids. The V gene's germline CDR1 is SGHNT and CDR2 YYREEE (reference sequence). CDR3: CASSGGLAGGTRDTQYF. CDR3 DNA: TGTGCCAGCAGCGGGGGACTAGCGGGGGGCACCCGGGATACGCAGTATTTT.

The chain uses TRBV6-5 and TRBJ1-2; 8 nucleotides agree with TRBD1. This CDR3 has 14 residues. Germline CDR1 MNHEY, CDR2 SVGAGI. With V trimmed by 6 bases and J by 4 bases, 7 bases remained unmatched. This CDR3 reads CASSLTGVSYGYTF. DNA for the CDR3: TGTGCCAGCAGCCTGACAGGGGTGAGCTATGGCTACACCTTC.

The chain combines TRBV5-5 with TRBJ1-1, with no clear D. V was cut by 0 bases and J by 0 bases, with 9 bases left in between. CDR1 and CDR2 from the germline V gene are SGHKS and YYEKEE (reference sequence). The CDR3 consists of 15 residues. CDR3 sequence: CASSLVGSMNTEAFF. DNA of the CDR3: TGTGCCAGCAGCTTGGTTGGGAGTATGAACACTGAAGCTTTCTTT.

The CDR3 nucleotides are TGTGCCAGCAGCCCCTGGGACAGGGTGTGGGAGCAGTACTTC. It is translated as CASSPWDRVWEQYF. V is TRBV4-2 and J is TRBJ2-7; 9 positions agree with TRBD1. The length of the CDR3 is 14 residues. Germline CDR1 is LGHNA and CDR2 is YNFKEQ. V lost 4 bases, J lost 7 bases, and 8 bases stayed unmatched.

The chain carries TRBV5-1 and TRBJ2-7; 9 positions match TRBD1. Germline CDR1 is SGHRS and CDR2 is YFSETQ. V was clipped by 4 bases and J by 3 bases; unmatched bases: 8. This CDR3 is 15 amino acids long. CDR3: CASSHTGQGSYEQYF. The CDR3 coding sequence is TGCGCCAGCAGCCATACCGGACAGGGGAGCTACGAGCAGTACTTC. Supplemented by reference TRBV5-1 and TRBJ2-7, the full variable domain reads KAGVTQTPRYLIKTRGQQVTLSCSPISGHRSVSWYQQTPGQGLQFLFEYFSETQRNKGNFPGRFSGRQFSNSRSEMNVSTLELGDSALYLCASSHTGQGSYEQYFGPGTRLTVT.

This clone was picked up one time. The chain has TRBV2 and TRBJ1-2, with 8 positions matching TRBD1. The CDR3 has 14 amino acids. From germline, CDR1 is SNHLY and CDR2 FYNNEI. With V trimmed by 4 bases and J by 4 bases, 5 bases remained unmatched. The CDR3: CASSGATGGYGYTF. The CDR3, as DNA: TGTGCCAGCAGTGGCGCCACAGGGGGCTATGGCTACACCTTC. Full variable domain (remainder filled in from reference TRBV2 and TRBJ1-2): EPEVTQTPSHQVTQMGQEVILRCVPISNHLYFYWYRQILGQKVEFLVSFYNNEISEKSEIFDDQFSVERPDGSNFTLKIRSTKLEDSAMYFCASSGATGGYGYTFGSGTRLTVV.